This TCR beta chain was recovered during a study of T cells in Graves' hyperthyroidism and ophthalmopathy. Amplification of TCR beta CDR3 regions used RNA as the template. When the TCR CDR3 underwent first-round RT-PCR, the HTBI primer set was used. A single record per CDR3 protein comes from TCRdb applying MiXCR to the multiplex PCR reads. The sample comprises hundreds of thousands of distinct CDR3 sequences, approximately 15% of which are singletons, and about 12% rests with the top ten. This clonotype was recorded only once. This sequence may be a read error, since a much larger clone differs from it by one base. The CDR3 does not end in the conserved phenylalanine or tryptophan, so this is likely a read error. The CDR3 totals 12 residues. Trimming stripped 6 bases from V and 0 bases from J, with 7 bases between. CDR1 is SGHRS and CDR2 is YFSETQ in the germline V gene.

The gene calls are TRBV5-1 and TRBJ2-7; D unresolved. Material for sequencing was blood. This receptor was taken from a woman in her 50s with Graves' ophthalmopathy. The CDR3 coding sequence is TGCGCCAGCACCGATACCTCCTACGAGCAGTACCTC. Encoded protein: CASTDTSYEQYL.